This is a list of T cell receptor beta chains from one sample in a study of T cell changes during pregnancy in multiple sclerosis. Sequencing was performed with immunoSEQ multiplex PCR; in TCRdb, only in-frame clones are kept and a portion is missing. This sample carries 25,000 to 35,000 clones, 75% to 95% of them seen once, and the ten largest clones take about 4.5%. The sequences come from CD8+ T cells from peripheral blood mononuclear cells, collected in the second trimester of pregnancy. The receptors shown here come from a female donor with multiple sclerosis, enrolled in a pregnancy study. The CDR3 runs from the conserved cysteine through the conserved F or W. A D gene is named only where the DNA matches it firmly. A row's size may be missing; if present it is once, few, many or a size class.

cdr3_length: 12
v_call: TRBV29-1
j_call: TRBJ1-1
clone_size: once
d_call: TRBD1
cdr3_nt: TGCAGCGTCGGAACAGGGGGCACTGAAGCTTTCTTT
cdr3_aa: CSVGTGGTEAFF

cdr3_length: 15
v_call: TRBV7-6
j_call: TRBJ2-5
clone_size: .
d_call: .
cdr3_nt: TGTGCCAGCAGCTTAAACGCCAGGGGTCAAGAGACCCAGTACTTC
cdr3_aa: CASSLNARGQETQYF

cdr3_length: 15
v_call: TRBV5-6
j_call: TRBJ1-1
clone_size: .
d_call: TRBD1
cdr3_nt: TGTGCCAGCAGCTTGGGCACAGGGGGGCTGACTGAAGCTTTCTTT
cdr3_aa: CASSLGTGGLTEAFF

cdr3_length: 14
v_call: TRBV5-6
j_call: TRBJ2-5
clone_size: once
d_call: TRBD2
cdr3_nt: TGTGCCAGCAGCTGGGGGGGACTCCCAGAGACCCAGTACTTC
cdr3_aa: CASSWGGLPETQYF

cdr3_length: 16
v_call: TRBV29-1
j_call: TRBJ2-7
clone_size: .
d_call: TRBD2
cdr3_nt: TGCAGCGTTGATCCCCGGTGTAGCGGGAGGGACCACGAGCAGTACTTC
cdr3_aa: CSVDPRCSGRDHEQYF

cdr3_length: 13
v_call: TRBV30
j_call: TRBJ2-1
clone_size: .
d_call: .
cdr3_nt: TGTGCCTGGACTCTAGCGACCCACAATGAGCAGTTCTTC
cdr3_aa: CAWTLATHNEQFF

cdr3_length: 13
v_call: TRBV5-6
j_call: TRBJ2-7
clone_size: .
d_call: TRBD1
cdr3_nt: TGTGCCAGCAAGACGACAGGGAGCTACGAGCAGTACTTC
cdr3_aa: CASKTTGSYEQYF

cdr3_length: 15
v_call: TRBV7-9
j_call: TRBJ1-1
clone_size: .
d_call: TRBD1
cdr3_nt: TGTGCCAGCAGCTCCCTCGCCAGGGGGCATACTGAAGCTTTCTTT
cdr3_aa: CASSSLARGHTEAFF

cdr3_length: 14
v_call: TRBV28
j_call: TRBJ1-1
clone_size: .
d_call: .
cdr3_nt: TGTGCCAGCAGTTTAGGGGGGGGCGACACTGAAGCTTTCTTT
cdr3_aa: CASSLGGGDTEAFF

cdr3_length: 17
v_call: TRBV7-9
j_call: TRBJ2-1
clone_size: .
d_call: .
cdr3_nt: TGTGCCAGCAGCCCCCGATTGCTCTCCAGCTCCTACAATGAGCAGTTCTTC
cdr3_aa: CASSPRLLSSSYNEQFF

cdr3_length: 16
v_call: TRBV15
j_call: TRBJ2-2
clone_size: .
d_call: TRBD1
cdr3_nt: TGTGCCACCAGCAGAGCGGGACAGGGGGAAGGCGGGGAGCTGTTTTTT
cdr3_aa: CATSRAGQGEGGELFF

cdr3_length: 13
v_call: TRBV7-7
j_call: TRBJ1-4
clone_size: .
d_call: .
cdr3_nt: TGTGCCAGCAGCTTAAACGGGGGTGAAAAACTGTTTTTT
cdr3_aa: CASSLNGGEKLFF

cdr3_length: 17
v_call: TRBV10-3
j_call: TRBJ2-7
clone_size: many
d_call: .
cdr3_nt: TGTGCCATCAGGAACCTCGACAGTCCCCAAGGAGCATTCGAGCAGTACTTC
cdr3_aa: CAIRNLDSPQGAFEQYF

cdr3_length: 12
v_call: TRBV27
j_call: TRBJ1-1
clone_size: medium-sized
d_call: .
cdr3_nt: TGTGCCAGCAGTTTTTATGGGACTGACGCTTTCTTT
cdr3_aa: CASSFYGTDAFF

cdr3_length: 16
v_call: TRBV21-1
j_call: TRBJ1-2
clone_size: .
d_call: .
cdr3_nt: TGTGCCAGCAGCAAAGAGGTGCAGGGGGCAAACTATGGCTACACCTTC
cdr3_aa: CASSKEVQGANYGYTF

cdr3_length: 15
v_call: TRBV5-6
j_call: TRBJ2-3
clone_size: .
d_call: TRBD2
cdr3_nt: TGTGCCAGCAGCGTTACTAGCGAGAGCACAGATACGCAGTATTTT
cdr3_aa: CASSVTSESTDTQYF

cdr3_length: 18
v_call: TRBV7-9
j_call: TRBJ1-1
clone_size: .
d_call: TRBD1
cdr3_nt: TGTGCCAGCAGCCCCCCTTTAACAGGGGCCCTCCAGAACACTGAAGCTTTCTTT
cdr3_aa: CASSPPLTGALQNTEAFF

cdr3_length: 16
v_call: TRBV10-1
j_call: TRBJ2-7
clone_size: .
d_call: TRBD1
cdr3_nt: TGCGCCAGCAGTGAGTCGGGACAGGGGGCCTGGTACGAGCAGTACTTC
cdr3_aa: CASSESGQGAWYEQYF

cdr3_length: 15
v_call: TRBV7-9
j_call: TRBJ1-1
clone_size: few
d_call: .
cdr3_nt: TGTGCCAGCAGCTCGCAGGTTACGGTGAACACTGAAGCTTTCTTT
cdr3_aa: CASSSQVTVNTEAFF

cdr3_length: 14
v_call: TRBV9
j_call: TRBJ1-1
clone_size: .
d_call: TRBD1
cdr3_nt: TGTGCCAGCAGCGGCCAGGGGGCGAGCACTGAAGCTTTCTTT
cdr3_aa: CASSGQGASTEAFF

cdr3_length: 18
v_call: TRBV4-2
j_call: TRBJ2-7
clone_size: .
d_call: TRBD2
cdr3_nt: TGTGCCAGCAGCCAAGATACCACCCTGGGTAGCGGGGAGTACGAGCAGTACTTC
cdr3_aa: CASSQDTTLGSGEYEQYF

cdr3_length: 16
v_call: TRBV12-5
j_call: TRBJ1-3
clone_size: .
d_call: .
cdr3_nt: TGTGCTAGTGGTTTGGTACGCGTACGCTCTGGAAACACCATATATTTT
cdr3_aa: CASGLVRVRSGNTIYF